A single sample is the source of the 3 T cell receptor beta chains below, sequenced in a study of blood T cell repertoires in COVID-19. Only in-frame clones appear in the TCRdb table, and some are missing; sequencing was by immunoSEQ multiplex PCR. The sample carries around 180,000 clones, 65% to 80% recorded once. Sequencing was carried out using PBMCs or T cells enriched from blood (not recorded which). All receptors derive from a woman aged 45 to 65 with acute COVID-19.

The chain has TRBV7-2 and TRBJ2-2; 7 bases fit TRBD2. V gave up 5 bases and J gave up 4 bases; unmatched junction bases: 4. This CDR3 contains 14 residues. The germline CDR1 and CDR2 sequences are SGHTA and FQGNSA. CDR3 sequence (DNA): TGTGCCAGCAGCCCTGGCGGGGGCACCGGGGAGCTGTTTTTT. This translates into CASSPGGGTGELFF. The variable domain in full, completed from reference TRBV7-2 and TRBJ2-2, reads GAGVSQSPSNKVTEKGKDVELRCDPISGHTALYWYRQSLGQGLEFLIYFQGNSAPDKSGLPSDRFSAERTGGSVSTLTIQRTQQEDSAVYLCASSPGGGTGELFFGEGSRLTVL.

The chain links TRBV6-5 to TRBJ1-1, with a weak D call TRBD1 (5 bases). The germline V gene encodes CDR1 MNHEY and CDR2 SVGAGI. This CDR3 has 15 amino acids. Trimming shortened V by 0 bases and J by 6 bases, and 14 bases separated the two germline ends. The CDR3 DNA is TGTGCCAGCAGTTACTCTGGCAGGGTACGCCCTGAAGCTTTCTTT. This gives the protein CASSYSGRVRPEAFF.

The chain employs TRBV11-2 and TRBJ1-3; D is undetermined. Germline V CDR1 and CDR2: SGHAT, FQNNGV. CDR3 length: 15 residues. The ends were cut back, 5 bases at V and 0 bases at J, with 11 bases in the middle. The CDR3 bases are TGTGCCAGCAGCGCCACCAGATTCTCTGGAAACACCATATATTTT. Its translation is CASSATRFSGNTIYF.